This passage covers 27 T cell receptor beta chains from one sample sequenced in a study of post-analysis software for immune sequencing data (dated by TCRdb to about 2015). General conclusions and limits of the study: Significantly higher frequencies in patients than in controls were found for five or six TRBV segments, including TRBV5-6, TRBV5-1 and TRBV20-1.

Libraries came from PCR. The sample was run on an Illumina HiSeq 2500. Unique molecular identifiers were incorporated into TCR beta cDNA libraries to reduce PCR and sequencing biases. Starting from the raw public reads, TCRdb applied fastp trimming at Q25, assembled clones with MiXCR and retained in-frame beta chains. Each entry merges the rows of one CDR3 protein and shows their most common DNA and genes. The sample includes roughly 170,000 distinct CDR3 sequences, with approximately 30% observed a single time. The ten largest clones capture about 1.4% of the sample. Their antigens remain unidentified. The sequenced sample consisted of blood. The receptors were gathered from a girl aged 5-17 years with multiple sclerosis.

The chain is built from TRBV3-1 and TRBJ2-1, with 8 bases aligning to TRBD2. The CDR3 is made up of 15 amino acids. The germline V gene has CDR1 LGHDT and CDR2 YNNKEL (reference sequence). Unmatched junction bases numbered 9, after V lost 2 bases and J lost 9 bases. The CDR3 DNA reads TGTGCCAGCAGCCAACCCGGGACTCGGGAGGGTGAGCAGTTCTTC. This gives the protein CASSQPGTREGEQFF.

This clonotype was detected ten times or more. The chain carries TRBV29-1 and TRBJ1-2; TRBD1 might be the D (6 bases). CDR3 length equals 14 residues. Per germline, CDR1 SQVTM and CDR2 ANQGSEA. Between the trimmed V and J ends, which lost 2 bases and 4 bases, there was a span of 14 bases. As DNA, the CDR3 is TGCAGCGTTGAATACAGGGAAGAGAGCTATGGCTACACCTTC. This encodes CSVEYREESYGYTF.

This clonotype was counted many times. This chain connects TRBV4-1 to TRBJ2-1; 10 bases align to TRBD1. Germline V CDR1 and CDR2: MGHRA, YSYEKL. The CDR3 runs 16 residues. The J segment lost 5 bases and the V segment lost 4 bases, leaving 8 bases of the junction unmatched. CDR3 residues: CASSPQTGGANNEQFF. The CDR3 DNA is TGCGCCAGCAGCCCGCAGACAGGGGGCGCGAACAATGAGCAGTTCTTC.

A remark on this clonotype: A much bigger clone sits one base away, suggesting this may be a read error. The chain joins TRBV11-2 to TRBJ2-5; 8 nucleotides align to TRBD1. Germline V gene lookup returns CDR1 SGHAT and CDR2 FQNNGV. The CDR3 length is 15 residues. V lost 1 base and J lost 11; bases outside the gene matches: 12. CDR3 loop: CASSLVPGGRNEQYF. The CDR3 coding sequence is TGTGCCAGCAGCTTAGTCCCAGGGGGCCGCAATGAGCAGTACTTC.

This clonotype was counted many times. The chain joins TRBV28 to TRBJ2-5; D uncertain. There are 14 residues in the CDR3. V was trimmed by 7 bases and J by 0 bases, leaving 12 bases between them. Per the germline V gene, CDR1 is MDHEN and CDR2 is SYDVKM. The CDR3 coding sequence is TGTGCCAGCAACGGCCGGACGGACCAAGAGACCCAGTACTTC. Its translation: CASNGRTDQETQYF.

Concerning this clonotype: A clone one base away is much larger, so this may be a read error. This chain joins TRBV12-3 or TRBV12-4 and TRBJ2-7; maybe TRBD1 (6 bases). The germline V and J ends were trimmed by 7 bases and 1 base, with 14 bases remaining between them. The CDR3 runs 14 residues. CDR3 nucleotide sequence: TGTGCCAGCACCCCTTCGACAGGATCCTACGAGCAGTACTTC. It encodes CASTPSTGSYEQYF.

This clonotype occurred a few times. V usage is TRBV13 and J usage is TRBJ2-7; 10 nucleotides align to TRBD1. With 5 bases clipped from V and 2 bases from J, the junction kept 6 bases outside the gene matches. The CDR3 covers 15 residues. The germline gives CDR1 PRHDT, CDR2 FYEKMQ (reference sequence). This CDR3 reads CASSPRTGGAYEQYF. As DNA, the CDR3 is TGTGCCAGCAGCCCTCGGACAGGGGGGGCCTACGAGCAGTACTTC.

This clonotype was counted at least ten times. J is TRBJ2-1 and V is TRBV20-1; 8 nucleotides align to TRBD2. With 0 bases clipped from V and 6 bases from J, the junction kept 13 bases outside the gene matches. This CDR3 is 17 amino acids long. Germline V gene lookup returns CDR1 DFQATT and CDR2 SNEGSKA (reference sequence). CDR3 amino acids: CSARDPNRAGVSNEQFF. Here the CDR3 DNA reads TGCAGTGCTAGAGATCCCAATAGAGCGGGAGTCTCCAATGAGCAGTTCTTC.

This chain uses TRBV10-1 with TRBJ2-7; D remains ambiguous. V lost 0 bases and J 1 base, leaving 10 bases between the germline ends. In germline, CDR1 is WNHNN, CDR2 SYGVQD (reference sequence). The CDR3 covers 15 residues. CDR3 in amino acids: CASSESRHPSYEQYF. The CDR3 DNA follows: TGCGCCAGCAGTGAGTCGAGGCACCCTTCCTACGAGCAGTACTTC.

The CDR3 spells CASSSAGPPTDTQYF. In DNA, the CDR3 is TGTGCCAGCAGTTCCGCGGGACCCCCAACAGATACGCAGTATTTT. The chain carries TRBV27 and TRBJ2-3; a possible D gene is TRBD2 (6 bases). The CDR3 sequence is 15 residues long. The ends were cut back, 4 bases at V and 3 bases at J, with 14 bases in the middle. CDR1 and CDR2 (germline): MNHEY, SMNVEV (reference sequence).

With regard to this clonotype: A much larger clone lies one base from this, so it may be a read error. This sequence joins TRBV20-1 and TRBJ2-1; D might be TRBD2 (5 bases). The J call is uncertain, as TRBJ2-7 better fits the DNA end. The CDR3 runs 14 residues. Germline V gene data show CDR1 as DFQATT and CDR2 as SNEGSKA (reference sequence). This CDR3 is CSAPGVSSYNEQYF. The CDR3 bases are TGCAGTGCCCCCGGGGTCAGCTCCTACAATGAGCAGTACTTC.

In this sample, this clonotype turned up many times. The CDR3, as DNA: TGTGCCACCAGCAGAGTAACAGGCCAGTTTGGTAAGCAGTTCTTC. Residues: CATSRVTGQFGKQFF. V usage is TRBV15 and J usage is TRBJ2-1, with D maybe TRBD1 (5 bases). This CDR3 contains 15 residues. Germline V lookup: CDR1 LNHNV, CDR2 YYDKDF (reference sequence). V shed 1 base and J shed 11 bases, with 18 bases lying between them.

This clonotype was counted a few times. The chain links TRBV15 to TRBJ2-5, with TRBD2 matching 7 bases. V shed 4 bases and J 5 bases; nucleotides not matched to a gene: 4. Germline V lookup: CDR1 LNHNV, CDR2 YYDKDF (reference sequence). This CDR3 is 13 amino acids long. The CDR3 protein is CATSKFGGETQYF. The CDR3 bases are TGTGCCACCAGCAAGTTCGGGGGGGAGACCCAGTACTTC. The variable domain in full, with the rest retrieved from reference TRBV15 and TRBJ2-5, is DAMVIQNPRYQVTQFGKPVTLSCSQTLNHNVMYWYQQKSSQAPKLLFHYYDKDFNNEADTPDNFQSRRPNTSFCFLDIRSPGLGDTAMYLCATSKFGGETQYFGPGTRLLVL.

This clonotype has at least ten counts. The CDR3 nucleotides are TGTGCCAGCAGTGCAGGCAGGTTGGCCGGCTACACCTTC. Translation: CASSAGRLAGYTF. The chain combines TRBV6-1 with TRBJ1-2; D is unclear. The CDR3 runs to 13 residues. V lost 4 bases to trimming and J lost 8 bases, with 14 bases between them. Per the germline V gene, CDR1 is MNHNS and CDR2 is SASEGT.

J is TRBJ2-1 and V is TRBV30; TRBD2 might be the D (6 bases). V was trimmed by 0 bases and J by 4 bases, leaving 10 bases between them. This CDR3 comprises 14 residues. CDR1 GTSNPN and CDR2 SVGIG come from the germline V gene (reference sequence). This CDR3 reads CAWSVGTQYNEQFF. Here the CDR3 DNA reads TGTGCCTGGAGTGTGGGGACTCAATACAATGAGCAGTTCTTC.

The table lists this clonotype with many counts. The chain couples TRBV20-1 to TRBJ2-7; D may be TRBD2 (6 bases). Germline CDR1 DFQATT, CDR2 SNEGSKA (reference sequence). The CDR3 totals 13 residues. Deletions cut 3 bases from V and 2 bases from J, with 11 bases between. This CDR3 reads CSASGRRTYEQYF. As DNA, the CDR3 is TGCAGTGCTAGCGGGAGAAGGACCTACGAGCAGTACTTC.

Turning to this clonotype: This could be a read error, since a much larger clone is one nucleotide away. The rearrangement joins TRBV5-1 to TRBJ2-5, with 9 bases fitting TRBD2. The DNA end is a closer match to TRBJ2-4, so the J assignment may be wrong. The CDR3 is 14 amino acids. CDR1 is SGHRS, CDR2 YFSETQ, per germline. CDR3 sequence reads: CASSRGLARNIQYF. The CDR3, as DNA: TGCGCCAGCAGCCGGGGACTAGCCAGGAACATTCAGTACTTC.

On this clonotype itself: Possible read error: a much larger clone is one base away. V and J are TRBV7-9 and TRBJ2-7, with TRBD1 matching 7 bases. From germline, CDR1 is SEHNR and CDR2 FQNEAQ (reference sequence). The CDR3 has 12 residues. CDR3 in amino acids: CSSSSTGDEQYF. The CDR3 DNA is TGTTCCAGCAGCTCAACAGGGGACGAGCAGTACTTC.

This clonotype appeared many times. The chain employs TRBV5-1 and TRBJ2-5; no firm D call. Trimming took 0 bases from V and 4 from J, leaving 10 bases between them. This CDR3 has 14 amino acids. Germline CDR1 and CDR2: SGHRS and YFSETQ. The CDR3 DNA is TGCGCCAGCAGCTTGGGTGGCCAAACAGAGACCCAGTACTTC. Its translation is CASSLGGQTETQYF.

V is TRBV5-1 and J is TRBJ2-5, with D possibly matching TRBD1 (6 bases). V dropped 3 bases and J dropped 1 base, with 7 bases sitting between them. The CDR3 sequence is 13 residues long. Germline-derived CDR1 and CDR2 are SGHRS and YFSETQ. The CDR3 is CASSWDIQETQYF. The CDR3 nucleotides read TGCGCCAGCAGCTGGGACATCCAAGAGACCCAGTACTTC.

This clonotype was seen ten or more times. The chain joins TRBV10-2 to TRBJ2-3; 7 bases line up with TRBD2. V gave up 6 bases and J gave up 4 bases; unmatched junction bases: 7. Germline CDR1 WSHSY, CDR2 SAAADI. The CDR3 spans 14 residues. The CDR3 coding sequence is TGCGCCAGCAGCCATGTGGGAGGGGCAGATACGCAGTATTTT. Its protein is CASSHVGGADTQYF.

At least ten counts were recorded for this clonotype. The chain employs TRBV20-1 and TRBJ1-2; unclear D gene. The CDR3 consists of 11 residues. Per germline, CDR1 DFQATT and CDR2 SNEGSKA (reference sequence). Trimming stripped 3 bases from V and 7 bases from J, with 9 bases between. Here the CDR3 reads CSASDGSGYTF. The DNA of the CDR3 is TGCAGTGCTAGTGACGGGAGTGGCTACACCTTC.

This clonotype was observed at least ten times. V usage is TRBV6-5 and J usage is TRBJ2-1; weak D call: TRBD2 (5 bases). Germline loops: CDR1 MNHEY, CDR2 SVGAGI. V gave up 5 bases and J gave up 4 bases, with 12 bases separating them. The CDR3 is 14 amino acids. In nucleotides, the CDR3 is TGTGCCAGCAGTCACGGTGGCGGGTACAATGAGCAGTTCTTC. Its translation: CASSHGGGYNEQFF.

The CDR3 sequence: CASSYGDSNNNEQFF. The CDR3 nucleotides read TGTGCCAGCAGTTACGGGGACAGTAATAACAATGAGCAGTTCTTC. The chain has TRBV6-2 or TRBV6-3 and TRBJ2-1, with 7 bases that match TRBD1. CDR3 length equals 15 residues. Trimming took 2 bases from V and 5 from J; bases not matched to a gene: 6. Germline V gene data show CDR1 as MNHEY and CDR2 as SVGEGT.

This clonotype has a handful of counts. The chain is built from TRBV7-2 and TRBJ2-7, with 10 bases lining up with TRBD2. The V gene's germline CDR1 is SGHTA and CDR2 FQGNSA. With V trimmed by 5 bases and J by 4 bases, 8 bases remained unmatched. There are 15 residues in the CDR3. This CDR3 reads CASSPPGLAAYEQYF. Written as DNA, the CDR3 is TGTGCCAGCAGCCCTCCAGGACTAGCGGCGTACGAGCAGTACTTC.

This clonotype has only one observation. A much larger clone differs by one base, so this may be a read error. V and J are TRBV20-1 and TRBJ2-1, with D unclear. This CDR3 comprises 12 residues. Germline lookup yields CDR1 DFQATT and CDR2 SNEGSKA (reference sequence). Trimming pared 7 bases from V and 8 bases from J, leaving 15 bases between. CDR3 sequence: CSVAVGDDEQFF. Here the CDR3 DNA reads TGCAGTGTTGCCGTAGGAGACGATGAGCAGTTCTTC.

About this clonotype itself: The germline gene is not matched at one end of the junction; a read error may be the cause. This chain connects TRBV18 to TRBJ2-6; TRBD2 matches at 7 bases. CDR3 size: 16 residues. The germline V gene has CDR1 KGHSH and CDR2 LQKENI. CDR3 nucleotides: TGTGTCAGCTCACCACCGGGGGGCTCTGGGGCCAACGTCCTGACTTTC. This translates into CVSSPPGGSGANVLTF. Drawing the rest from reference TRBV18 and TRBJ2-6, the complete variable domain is NAGVMQNPRHLVRRRGQEARLRCSPMKGHSHVYWYRQLPEEGLKFMVYLQKENIIDESGMPKERFSAEFPKEGPSILRIQQVVRGDSAAYFCVSSPPGGSGANVLTFGAGSRLTVL.